The following is a T cell receptor beta chain sequence with its context. The entry originates in a study of blood T cell repertoires in COVID-19. Across the study: The United States, Italy and Spain supplied acute and convalescent COVID-19 samples. Sources were T cells, B-cell-depleted T cells, or PBMCs; the material itself was cDNA or gDNA.

The germline gives CDR1 SGHAT, CDR2 FQDESV (reference sequence). CDR3 length equals 15 residues. The ends were cut back, 5 bases at V and 1 base at J, with 15 bases in the middle. Methods used by the authors: Estimated nucleated cell counts came from reference gene primer amplification. Here immunoSEQ multiplex PCR was the method, and the copy in TCRdb shows in-frame clones only, minus some. The V and J calls and clone size are taken from that table; D and trimming were inferred from the DNA. The sample has a few hundred thousand clones, around nine tenths seen once. Sequencing was performed on peripheral blood. The TCR originated in a man aged 55-75 years with acute or convalescent COVID-19. J is TRBJ2-7 and V is TRBV11-1; D is possibly TRBD1 (6 bases). The CDR3: CASSARDTQSYEQYF. CDR3 coding DNA: TGTGCCAGCAGCGCAAGGGACACCCAGTCCTACGAGCAGTACTTC.